These T cell receptor beta chains were read from a single sample in a study of tumor-infiltrating lymphocytes in oesophageal squamous cell carcinoma. TCRdb re-analysed the PCR reads in MiXCR, keeping a single row per CDR3 protein. This sample yields about 12,000 distinct CDR3 sequences, of which 55% to 70% are seen a single time; about 34% belongs to the top ten. Sequencing used esophageal tumor tissue. The receptors here all came from a female donor with esophageal squamous cell carcinoma. The CDR3 runs from the conserved cysteine through the conserved F or W. D genes are given only for firm matches. Clone size appears in some rows only: once, few, many, or a class for an expanded clone.

v_call	cdr3_length	d_call	j_call	clone_size	cdr3_nt	cdr3_aa
TRBV2	12	-	TRBJ2-5	many	TGTGCCAGCAGCTATGACGTGGAGACCCAGTACTTC	CASSYDVETQYF
TRBV3-1	13	-	TRBJ2-7	few	TGTGCCAGCAGCCAAAGGCTTTCTGACGAGCAGTACTTC	CASSQRLSDEQYF
TRBV5-6	21	TRBD2	TRBJ2-1	few	TGTGCCAGCAGCTTGGAAATTGACAGGCCCCCGGGACTAGCGGGAGGGGAGGGGCAGTTCTTC	CASSLEIDRPPGLAGGEGQFF
TRBV7-3	18	TRBD1	TRBJ2-7	-	TGTGCCAGCAGCTTAAGTTCTGGCGGGACAGGGGTCTACTACGAGCAGTACTTC	CASSLSSGGTGVYYEQYF
TRBV7-2	14	-	TRBJ2-7	-	TGTGCCAGCAGCTTAGTTGTTTTCTCCTACGAGCAGTACTTC	CASSLVVFSYEQYF
TRBV6-1	13	-	TRBJ2-5	many	TGTGCCAGCAGGGACGACTCTGGGTGGGAGCAGTACTTC	CASRDDSGWEQYF
TRBV11-2	15	-	TRBJ1-6	-	TGTGCCAGCAGCTTATTTGGGACTGAGAATTCACCCCTCCACTTT	CASSLFGTENSPLHF
TRBV6-1	15	-	TRBJ2-6	-	TGTGCCAGCAGTCCTCTACTCTCTGGGGCCAACGTCCTGACTTTC	CASSPLLSGANVLTF